The source of this TCR beta chain is a study of cytomegalovirus exposure and HLA in healthy donors. General study results and limits: It was reported that the classifier diagnosed cytomegalovirus status with high specificity and sensitivity in both the original and validation cohorts. A later analysis associated about 18,000 TCR beta sequences with HLA alleles at a 0.05 false discovery rate.

The CDR3 covers 18 residues. Per the germline V gene, CDR1 is SGHRS and CDR2 is YFSETQ. Trimming took 0 bases from V and 3 from J; bases not matched to a gene: 11. Of note for this clone: The antigen is undetermined.

PCR employed 60 Vbeta and 13 Jbeta primers. The assay was immunoSEQ multiplex PCR, and TCRdb's table has in-frame clones only and misses some. The sample holds about 160,000 clones; approximately 88% are singletons and the top ten take roughly 1.4%. This clonotype was sampled from a woman under 30 in good health and CMV-seronegative. The rearrangement links TRBV5-1 to TRBJ2-3; 9 bases match TRBD1. Specimen: PBMCs. The CDR3: CASSLEPNRGLGTDTQYF. CDR3 sequence (DNA): TGCGCCAGCAGCTTGGAACCTAACAGGGGGCTGGGAACAGATACGCAGTATTTT.